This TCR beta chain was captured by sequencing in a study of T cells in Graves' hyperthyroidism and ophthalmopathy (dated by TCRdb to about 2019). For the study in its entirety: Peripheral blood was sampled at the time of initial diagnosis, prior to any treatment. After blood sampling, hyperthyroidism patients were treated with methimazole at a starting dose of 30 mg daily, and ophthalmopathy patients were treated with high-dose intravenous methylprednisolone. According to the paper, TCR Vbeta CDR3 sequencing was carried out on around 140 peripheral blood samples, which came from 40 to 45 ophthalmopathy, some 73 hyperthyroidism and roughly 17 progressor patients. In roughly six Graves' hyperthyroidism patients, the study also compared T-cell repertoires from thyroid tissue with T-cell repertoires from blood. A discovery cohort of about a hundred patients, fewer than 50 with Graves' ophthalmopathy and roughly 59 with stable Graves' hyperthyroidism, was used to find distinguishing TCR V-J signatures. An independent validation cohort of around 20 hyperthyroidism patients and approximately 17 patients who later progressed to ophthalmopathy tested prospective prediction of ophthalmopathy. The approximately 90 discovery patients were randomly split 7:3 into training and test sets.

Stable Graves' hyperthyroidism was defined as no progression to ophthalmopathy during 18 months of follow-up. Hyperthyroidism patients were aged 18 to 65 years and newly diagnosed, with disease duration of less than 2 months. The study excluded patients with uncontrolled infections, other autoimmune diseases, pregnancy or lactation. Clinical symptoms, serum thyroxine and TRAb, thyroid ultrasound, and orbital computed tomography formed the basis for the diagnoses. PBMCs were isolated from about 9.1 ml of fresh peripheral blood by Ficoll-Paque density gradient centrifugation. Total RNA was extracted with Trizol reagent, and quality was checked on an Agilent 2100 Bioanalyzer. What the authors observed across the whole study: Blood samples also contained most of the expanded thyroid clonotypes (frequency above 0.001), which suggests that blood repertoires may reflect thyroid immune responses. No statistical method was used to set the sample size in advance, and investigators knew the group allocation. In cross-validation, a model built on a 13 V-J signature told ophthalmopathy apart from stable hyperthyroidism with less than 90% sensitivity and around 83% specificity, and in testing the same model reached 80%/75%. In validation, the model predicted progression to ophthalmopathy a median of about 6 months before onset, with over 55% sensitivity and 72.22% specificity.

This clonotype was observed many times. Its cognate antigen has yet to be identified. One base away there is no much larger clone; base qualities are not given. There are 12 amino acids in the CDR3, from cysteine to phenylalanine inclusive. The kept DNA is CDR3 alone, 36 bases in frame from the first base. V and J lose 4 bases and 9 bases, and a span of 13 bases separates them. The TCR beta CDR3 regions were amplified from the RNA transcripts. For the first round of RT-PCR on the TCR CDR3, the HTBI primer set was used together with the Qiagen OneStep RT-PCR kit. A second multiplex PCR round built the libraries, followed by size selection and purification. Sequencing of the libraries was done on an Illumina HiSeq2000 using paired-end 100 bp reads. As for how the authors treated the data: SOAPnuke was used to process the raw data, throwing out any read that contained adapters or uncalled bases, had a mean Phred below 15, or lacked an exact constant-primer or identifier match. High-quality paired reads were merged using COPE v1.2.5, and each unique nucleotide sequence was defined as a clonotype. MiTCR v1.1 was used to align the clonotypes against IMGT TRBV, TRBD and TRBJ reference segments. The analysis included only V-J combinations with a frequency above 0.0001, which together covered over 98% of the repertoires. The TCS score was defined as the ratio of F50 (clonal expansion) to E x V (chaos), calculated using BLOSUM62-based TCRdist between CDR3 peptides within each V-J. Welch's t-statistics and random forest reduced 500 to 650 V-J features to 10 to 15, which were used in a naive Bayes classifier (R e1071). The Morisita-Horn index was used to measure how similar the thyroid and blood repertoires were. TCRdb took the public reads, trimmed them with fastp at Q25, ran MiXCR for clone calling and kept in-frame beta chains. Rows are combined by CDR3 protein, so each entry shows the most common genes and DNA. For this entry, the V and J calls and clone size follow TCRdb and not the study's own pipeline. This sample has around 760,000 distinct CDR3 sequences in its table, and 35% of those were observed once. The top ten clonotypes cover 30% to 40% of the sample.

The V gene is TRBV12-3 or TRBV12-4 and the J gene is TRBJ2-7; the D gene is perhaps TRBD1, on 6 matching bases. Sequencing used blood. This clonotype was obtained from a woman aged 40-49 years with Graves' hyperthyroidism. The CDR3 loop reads CASSWGTSGQYF. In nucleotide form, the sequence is TGTGCCAGCAGTTGGGGGACATCAGGGCAGTACTTC.